The 29 T cell receptor beta chains given below trace back to one sample, sequenced in a study of T cell clones after liver transplantation. Here immunoSEQ multiplex PCR was the method, and the copy in TCRdb shows in-frame clones only, minus some. The sample consists of fewer than 85,000 clones, over 70% of them appearing once. Sequenced material: CD4+ T cells from blood, taken 12 months after liver transplant. These receptors all stem from a human patient who received a liver transplant. Some T cells may have originated in the graft donor.

This chain joins TRBV9 and TRBJ2-5, with 9 bases lining up with TRBD1. V gave up 4 bases and J gave up 0 bases; unmatched junction bases: 10. This CDR3 spans 17 amino acids. The germline V gene has CDR1 SGDLS and CDR2 YYNGEE. The CDR3 DNA follows: TGTGCCAGCAGCCCGAGGGACAGGGAGATTAACCAAGAGACCCAGTACTTC. This gives the protein CASSPRDREINQETQYF. Looking up the rest from reference TRBV9 and TRBJ2-5 gives the full variable domain: DSGVTQTPKHLITATGQRVTLRCSPRSGDLSVYWYQQSLDQGLQFLIQYYNGEERAKGNILERFSAQQFPDLHSELNLSSLELGDSALYFCASSPRDREINQETQYFGPGTRLLVL.

The chain joins TRBV11-2 to TRBJ1-2; TRBD1 aligns across 7 bases. The germline gives CDR1 SGHAT, CDR2 FQNNGV. The CDR3 runs 15 residues. Trimming cost V 1 base and J 3 bases; bases outside gene matches: 5. CDR3 protein: CASSLAGTAYYGYTF. CDR3 DNA sequence: TGTGCCAGCAGCTTAGCCGGGACAGCATACTATGGCTACACCTTC.

As DNA, the CDR3 is TGTGCCAACACTCCGGGGGGAAGCTCCTACGAGCAGTACTTC. Translated: CANTPGGSSYEQYF. The chain combines TRBV21-1 with TRBJ2-7; the tabulated D call, TRBD2, remains unverified against the DNA. TRBV21-1 is an annotated pseudogene. This CDR3 is 14 amino acids long.

The chain employs TRBV29-1 and TRBJ2-2; the match to TRBD1 covers 9 bases. Trimming removed 7 bases from V and 3 bases from J; junction bases left unmatched: 6. Germline V CDR1 and CDR2: SQVTM, ANQGSEA. CDR3 size: 14 residues. This CDR3 is CSARGDRDTGELFF. The DNA for the CDR3 is TGCAGCGCCCGGGGGGACAGGGACACCGGGGAGCTGTTTTTT.

The V call is TRBV18, the J call TRBJ1-1, with 10 bases aligning to TRBD1. CDR1 KGHSH and CDR2 LQKENI come from the germline V gene. This CDR3 contains 14 residues. V was clipped by 6 bases and J by 7 bases; unmatched bases: 8. CDR3 in DNA: TGTGCCAGCTCGATAGGGACAGGGGCAAATGAAGCTTTCTTT. Amino acids: CASSIGTGANEAFF.

This chain uses TRBV27 with TRBJ1-5, with 7 nucleotides matching TRBD1. J gave up 1 base and V 6 bases, and 0 bases lay outside the gene matches. In germline, CDR1 is MNHEY, CDR2 SMNVEV (reference sequence). The CDR3 is made up of 13 amino acids. Written as DNA, the CDR3 is TGTGCCAGCAGGACAGGGAGCAATCAGCCCCAGCATTTT. This encodes CASRTGSNQPQHF.

The chain uses TRBV5-1 and TRBJ2-3; no definite D call. This CDR3 spans 12 amino acids. Germline V gene data show CDR1 as SGHRS and CDR2 as YFSETQ. V lost 5 bases and J 5 bases, leaving 9 bases between the germline ends. CDR3: CASRFDRDTQYF. The CDR3 bases are TGCGCCAGCAGATTCGATAGAGATACGCAGTATTTT.

The J gene is TRBJ1-1, the V gene TRBV5-1; D not resolved. Between the trimmed V and J ends, which lost 3 bases and 8 bases, there was a span of 17 bases. This CDR3 comprises 14 residues. Looked up from germline, CDR1 is SGHRS and CDR2 is YFSETQ. CDR3 protein: CASSSSSPGQEAFF. CDR3 sequence (DNA): TGCGCCAGCAGCTCGTCCTCCCCTGGGCAGGAAGCTTTCTTT. Combining the CDR3 with reference TRBV5-1 and TRBJ1-1 gives the whole variable domain KAGVTQTPRYLIKTRGQQVTLSCSPISGHRSVSWYQQTPGQGLQFLFEYFSETQRNKGNFPGRFSGRQFSNSRSEMNVSTLELGDSALYLCASSSSSPGQEAFFGQGTRLTVV.

The chain uses TRBV7-2 and TRBJ2-7; tentative D call: TRBD1 (5 bases). Trimming removed 4 bases from V and 2 bases from J, with 9 bases in between. Germline CDR1 reads SGHTA; CDR2 reads FQGNSA. This CDR3 has 13 residues. The CDR3 DNA is TGTGCCAGCAGCTCAACCAGGGCCTACGAGCAGTACTTC. Translation: CASSSTRAYEQYF.

This clone was observed a single time. This chain joins TRBV2 and TRBJ2-1; D gene unclear. This CDR3 contains 14 residues. V was pared by 4 bases and J by 5 bases, with 12 bases between. Germline V gene lookup returns CDR1 SNHLY and CDR2 FYNNEI. CDR3 loop: CASSVRQAHNEQFF. The CDR3 bases are TGTGCCAGCAGTGTTAGGCAGGCTCACAATGAGCAGTTCTTC.

The table lists this clone with a count of one. The chain carries TRBV30 and TRBJ2-6, with 7 bases fitting TRBD1. CDR3 length: 13 residues. V shed 4 bases and J 3 bases; nucleotides not matched to a gene: 0. The germline gives CDR1 GTSNPN, CDR2 SVGIG (reference sequence). The CDR3 loop reads CAWNRGGANVLTF. The CDR3 nucleotides are TGTGCCTGGAACAGGGGTGGGGCCAACGTCCTGACTTTC.

This clone was seen once. The rearrangement joins TRBV7-9 to TRBJ2-2; D is unclear. Germline assignment: CDR1 SEHNR and CDR2 FQNEAQ (reference sequence). The CDR3 runs 17 residues. Trimming shortened V by 0 bases and J by 6 bases, and 17 bases separated the two germline ends. CDR3 nucleotides: TGTGCCAGCAGCTTAGCGCTCAAGGCCCCCCCGTCCGGGGAGCTGTTTTTT. The encoded protein is CASSLALKAPPSGELFF.

This chain uses TRBV18 with TRBJ1-1; possibly TRBD1 for D (6 bases). Germline lookup yields CDR1 KGHSH and CDR2 LQKENI. V was clipped by 4 bases and J by 11 bases, with 17 bases between them. This CDR3 region has 13 residues. The chain's CDR3 is CASSRRQDDRAFF. The CDR3, as DNA: TGTGCCAGCTCACGAAGACAGGACGACCGCGCTTTCTTT.

The chain is built from TRBV28 and TRBJ1-2, with a tentative D call TRBD1 (5 bases). The CDR3 has 17 amino acids. The V end lost 5 bases, the J end lost 2 bases, and 21 bases lay between the germline ends. Germline V lookup: CDR1 MDHEN, CDR2 SYDVKM. The CDR3 loop is CASSTILPWGVNYGYTF. CDR3 sequence (DNA): TGTGCCAGCAGTACCATCCTCCCGTGGGGGGTGAACTATGGCTACACCTTC.

This clone was detected only a few times. V and J are TRBV29-1 and TRBJ2-6; possible D gene TRBD1, 5 bases. Trimming left V 7 bases short and J 0 bases short, with 16 bases between. This CDR3 is 16 amino acids long. Germline V lookup: CDR1 SQVTM, CDR2 ANQGSEA. The CDR3 bases are TGCAGCGCCGAAGGGGAATCAGACTCTGGGGCCAACGTCCTGACTTTC. It encodes CSAEGESDSGANVLTF.

This chain links TRBV7-2 with TRBJ2-5; 7 bases align to TRBD1. Trimming removed 0 bases from V and 4 bases from J; junction bases left unmatched: 8. This CDR3 is 16 amino acids long. The germline V gene has CDR1 SGHTA and CDR2 FQGNSA. Here the CDR3 DNA reads TGTGCCAGCAGCTTAGCGCGACAGGGTGGCGGAGAGACCCAGTACTTC. This translates into CASSLARQGGGETQYF.

The J gene is TRBJ1-1, the V gene TRBV30; D is undetermined. V was clipped by 2 bases and J by 3 bases, with 19 bases between them. Germline V gene sequence: CDR1 GTSNPN, CDR2 SVGIG (reference sequence). The CDR3 totals 16 residues. DNA of the CDR3: TGTGCCTGGAGTCCCCTTGGGGAGGGTGGCGACACTGAAGCTTTCTTT. Protein sequence: CAWSPLGEGGDTEAFF.

The rearrangement joins TRBV28 to TRBJ2-1, with 11 bases matching TRBD2. Trimming removed 8 bases from V and 10 bases from J; junction bases left unmatched: 4. The length of the CDR3 is 12 residues. Germline V gene data show CDR1 as MDHEN and CDR2 as SYDVKM. This CDR3 is CASGLAGLEQFF. The CDR3 DNA reads TGTGCCAGCGGACTAGCGGGCTTGGAGCAGTTCTTC. Combining the CDR3 with reference TRBV28 and TRBJ2-1 gives the whole variable domain DVKVTQSSRYLVKRTGEKVFLECVQDMDHENMFWYRQDPGLGLRLIYFSYDVKMKEKGDIPEGYSVSREKKERFSLILESASTNQTSMYLCASGLAGLEQFFGPGTRLTVL.

The chain combines TRBV27 with TRBJ2-7, with D possibly TRBD1 on 6 matching bases. The germline CDR1 and CDR2 sequences are MNHEY and SMNVEV (reference sequence). V was cut by 3 bases and J by 5 bases, with 11 bases left in between. The CDR3 runs 13 residues. The CDR3 DNA sequence: TGTGCCAGCAGTTTCCAACAGGGCGACGAGCAGTACTTC. It yields the protein CASSFQQGDEQYF.

A few counts support this clone. The V and J genes are TRBV5-4 and TRBJ1-2, with 9 bases identical to TRBD1. The CDR3 has 14 amino acids. V dropped 4 bases and J dropped 8; count of bases not matched to a gene: 9. Germline loops: CDR1 SGHNT, CDR2 YYREEE (reference sequence). CDR3 DNA: TGTGCCAGCAGCCACTCCGGGACAGGGAACGGCTACACCTTC. Translating gives CASSHSGTGNGYTF. The entire variable domain, with the rest obtained from reference TRBV5-4 and TRBJ1-2, is as follows: ETGVTQSPTHLIKTRGQQVTLRCSSQSGHNTVSWYQQALGQGPQFIFQYYREEENGRGNFPPRFSGLQFPNYSSELNVNALELDDSALYLCASSHSGTGNGYTFGSGTRLTVV.

In DNA, the CDR3 is TGTGCCACCAGCAGAGGGGGCTTTAGCAATCAGCCCCAGCATTTT. Protein sequence: CATSRGGFSNQPQHF. V and J are TRBV15 and TRBJ1-5; perhaps TRBD1 as D (5 bases). The CDR3 is 15 residues long. Germline-derived CDR1 and CDR2 are LNHNV and YYDKDF (reference sequence). Trimming cost V 1 base and J 0 bases, with 7 bases left between them.

The rearrangement links TRBV29-1 to TRBJ2-5, with 7 bases fitting TRBD2. The CDR3 has 12 amino acids. Germline V gene sequence: CDR1 SQVTM, CDR2 ANQGSEA. Trimming at V came to 7 bases and at J to 1 base, leaving 3 bases not matched to a gene. In DNA, the CDR3 is TGCAGCGCGGCTAGCGGCCAAGAGACCCAGTACTTC. Translation gives CSAASGQETQYF.

Details on this clone: Other DNA sequences from this sample encode an identical CDR3 as well. The chain combines TRBV10-3 with TRBJ2-5; 8 bases align to TRBD2. CDR1 and CDR2 from the germline V gene are ENHRY and SYGVKD. The J segment lost 0 bases and the V segment lost 6 bases, leaving 6 bases of the junction unmatched. The CDR3 loop spans 15 amino acids. In DNA form, the CDR3 reads TGTGCCATCAGGGCCTCGGGGGGGGACCAAGAGACCCAGTACTTC. Its translation: CAIRASGGDQETQYF.

V is TRBV7-2 and J is TRBJ2-7, with D hard to call. In germline, CDR1 is SGHTA, CDR2 FQGNSA. Trimming shortened V by 1 base and J by 5 bases, and 6 bases separated the two germline ends. This CDR3 is 12 amino acids long. CDR3 region: CASSLDRHEQYF. The CDR3 nucleotides are TGTGCCAGCAGCTTAGATAGGCACGAGCAGTACTTC.

The chain is built from TRBV6-5 and TRBJ1-1; D may be TRBD1 (6 bases). The germline V and J ends were trimmed by 4 bases and 5 bases, with 14 bases remaining between them. This CDR3 comprises 14 residues. Germline loops: CDR1 MNHEY, CDR2 SVGAGI. CDR3 nucleotides: TGTGCCAGCAGTTCCCCCCAGGGGAGGACTGAAGCTTTCTTT. Its translation is CASSSPQGRTEAFF.

The chain couples TRBV11-2 to TRBJ2-7; D is uncertain. CDR3 length: 14 amino acids. V gave up 4 bases and J gave up 7 bases, with 17 bases separating them. Per germline, CDR1 SGHAT and CDR2 FQNNGV. The CDR3 loop reads CASSSLRPPPEQYF. In DNA form, the CDR3 reads TGTGCCAGCAGCTCCTTGCGCCCACCTCCTGAGCAGTACTTC.

V and J are TRBV5-1 and TRBJ2-7; D possibly corresponds to TRBD2 (7 bases). The germline V and J ends were trimmed by 4 bases and 5 bases, with 19 bases remaining between them. The CDR3 runs 15 residues. Per germline, CDR1 SGHRS and CDR2 YFSETQ. As DNA, the CDR3 is TGCGCCAGCAGCCCCCTCCTGGGGGGGGCCAACGAGCAGTACTTC. Translating gives CASSPLLGGANEQYF.

The rearrangement links TRBV2 to TRBJ1-2; 7 bases align to TRBD1. Germline CDR1 and CDR2: SNHLY and FYNNEI. There are 15 residues in the CDR3. With V trimmed by 6 bases and J by 8 bases, 15 bases remained unmatched. CDR3 protein: CASSAFGQASGGYTF. CDR3 bases: TGTGCCAGCAGCGCCTTTGGACAGGCTTCGGGGGGCTACACCTTC.

V usage is TRBV6-6 and J usage is TRBJ2-1; TRBD2 agrees at 12 bases. Germline CDR1 reads MNHNY; CDR2 reads SVGAGI (reference sequence). J lost 3 bases, V lost 5 bases, and 5 bases had no gene match. The CDR3 is made up of 16 amino acids. The CDR3, as DNA: TGTGCCAGCAGTGGACTAGCGGGGACGCACTACAATGAGCAGTTCTTC. Its translation is CASSGLAGTHYNEQFF.